The TCR beta chain described here comes from a study of cytomegalovirus exposure and HLA in healthy donors. With 60 Vbeta and 13 Jbeta primers, the PCR was carried out. As processed by the authors: Around 9.9 million shared chains were among the about 80 million unique TCR beta chains that a later analysis counted. TCRdb's copy holds only in-frame clones and misses some; the assay was immunoSEQ multiplex PCR. Clonal size and the V and J genes are those of that table, whereas D and trimming came from the DNA. The table includes roughly 170,000 clones, roughly 80% detected once. This CDR3 is 16 amino acids long. With 0 bases clipped from V and 3 bases from J, the junction kept 6 bases outside the gene matches. Germline V gene lookup returns CDR1 SGDLS and CDR2 YYNGEE. Study-wide points: It was taken for granted in presence/absence analyses that sequencing depth across donors was roughly uniform.

Turning to this clone: The antigen remains unidentified.

Source material: PBMCs. The rearrangement uses TRBV9 and TRBJ2-1, with 7 bases identical to TRBD2. The receptor comes from a man between 18 and 35 years old in good health and CMV-seronegative. The CDR3 reads CASSVGGGRVYNEQFF. The DNA for the CDR3 is TGTGCCAGCAGCGTAGGGGGAGGGAGGGTCTACAATGAGCAGTTCTTC. Full variable domain (rest looked up from reference TRBV9 and TRBJ2-1): DSGVTQTPKHLITATGQRVTLRCSPRSGDLSVYWYQQSLDQGLQFLIQYYNGEERAKGNILERFSAQQFPDLHSELNLSSLELGDSALYFCASSVGGGRVYNEQFFGPGTRLTVL.